The rows below give T cell receptor beta chains drawn from one sample of a study of OX40 agonist ivuxolimab in advanced cancers. The protocol was immunoSEQ multiplex PCR, while the TCRdb copy is restricted to in-frame clones and leaves out a portion. Of just over 40,000 clones listed, roughly 81% are singletons. Material: CD4+ or CD8+ T cells sorted from blood, obtained in a trial of the OX40 agonist ivuxolimab. The receptors originated from an adult with an advanced solid tumor such as melanoma, head and neck, liver or kidney cancer. Each CDR3 is given with its conserved first and last residue. Fields, in order: V gene, clone size, D gene, J gene, CDR3 DNA, CDR3 protein. D genes are given only for firm matches. Expanded clones are given a class, and other clones once, few, many or no size at all.

>TRBV29-1|.|.|TRBJ2-7
TGCAGCGTTTCTCAGGTAGGAACCGAGCAGTACTTC
CSVSQVGTEQYF
>TRBV15|.|TRBD2|TRBJ2-2
TGTGCCACCAGCCCTCGTGAAAGCGGGGGGCCGCTAATCGGGGAGCTGTTTTTT
CATSPRESGGPLIGELFF
>TRBV7-2|.|TRBD1|TRBJ2-1
TGTGCCAGCAGCTTCCCCGGGACAGTCAATGAGCAGTTCTTC
CASSFPGTVNEQFF
>TRBV5-4|.|TRBD2|TRBJ2-1
TGTGCCAGCAGCCCGGGGGGGGCTAGCGACCACAATGAGCAGTTCTTC
CASSPGGASDHNEQFF
>TRBV4-2|.|.|TRBJ2-5
TGTGCCAGCAGCCAAGAAAACTCCGGGATAGAGACCCAGTACTTC
CASSQENSGIETQYF
>TRBV12-5|few|.|TRBJ1-1
TGTGCTAGTGGTTTCGGTGACACTGAAGCTTTCTTT
CASGFGDTEAFF
>TRBV9|.|.|TRBJ2-5
TGTGCCAGCAGCCCTGAACAGGGTCCCTCACAAGAGACCCAGTACTTC
CASSPEQGPSQETQYF
>TRBV4-1|.|TRBD1|TRBJ2-7
TGCGCCAGCAGCCCCGGGACAGGCTCCTCCTACGAGCAGTACTTC
CASSPGTGSSYEQYF
>TRBV5-6|.|.|TRBJ2-1
TGTGCCAGCAGCGTTGAAGCGGCGGATGAGCAGTTCTTC
CASSVEAADEQFF
>TRBV7-6|.|TRBD1|TRBJ1-2
TGTGCCAGCAGCCCCGCAGGGGGCGCCCCTAACTATGGCTACACCTTC
CASSPAGGAPNYGYTF
>TRBV27|.|.|TRBJ2-5
TGTGCCAGCAGTTTAGGCCTAGCTCAGGGGGAGACCCAGTACTTC
CASSLGLAQGETQYF